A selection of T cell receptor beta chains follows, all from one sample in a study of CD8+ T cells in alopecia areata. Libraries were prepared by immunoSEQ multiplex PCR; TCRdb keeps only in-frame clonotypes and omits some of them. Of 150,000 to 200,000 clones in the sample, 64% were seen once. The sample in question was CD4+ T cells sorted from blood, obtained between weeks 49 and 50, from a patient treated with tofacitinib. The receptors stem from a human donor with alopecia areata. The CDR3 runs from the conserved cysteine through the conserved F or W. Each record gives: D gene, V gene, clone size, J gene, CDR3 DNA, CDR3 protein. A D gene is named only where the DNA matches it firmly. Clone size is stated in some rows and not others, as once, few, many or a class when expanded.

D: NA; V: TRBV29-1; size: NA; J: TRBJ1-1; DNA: TGCAGCGTTGTGGTGGGGAACACTGAAGCTTTCTTT; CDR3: CSVVVGNTEAFF
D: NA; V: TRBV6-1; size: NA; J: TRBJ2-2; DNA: TGTGCCAGCACCAGGGACGGAACCGGGGAGCTGTTTTTT; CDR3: CASTRDGTGELFF
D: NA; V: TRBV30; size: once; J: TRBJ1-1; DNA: TGTGCCGGCAAGGACAGTAGGAACACTGAAGCTTTCTTT; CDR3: CAGKDSRNTEAFF
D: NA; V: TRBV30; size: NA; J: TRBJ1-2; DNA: TGTGCCTGGAGTGTTTTGGGGAACTATGGCTACACCTTC; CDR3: CAWSVLGNYGYTF
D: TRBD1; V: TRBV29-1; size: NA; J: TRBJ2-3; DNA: TGCAGCGTTGAAGGGACAGGGGCCACAGATACGCAGTATTTT; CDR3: CSVEGTGATDTQYF
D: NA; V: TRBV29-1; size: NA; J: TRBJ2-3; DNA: TGCAGCGTTGCTTCACTCGAACGGTTGGGGGATACGCAGTATTTT; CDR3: CSVASLERLGDTQYF
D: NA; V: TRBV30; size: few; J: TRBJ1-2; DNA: TGTGCCTGGAGTTATAAGGGTTTTGGAGGCTACACCTTC; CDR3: CAWSYKGFGGYTF
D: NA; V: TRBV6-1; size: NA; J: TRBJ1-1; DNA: TGTGCCAGCACCTCGGGGGCCCAGAACACTGAAGCTTTCTTT; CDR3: CASTSGAQNTEAFF
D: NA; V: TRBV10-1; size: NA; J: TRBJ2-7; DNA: TGCGCCAGCAGTGACGGGAACGAGCAGTACTTC; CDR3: CASSDGNEQYF
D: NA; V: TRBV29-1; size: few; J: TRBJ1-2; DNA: TGCAGCGTTGAAGATCCCTCCAATGGATGGTCGGTTGGCTACACCTTC; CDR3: CSVEDPSNGWSVGYTF
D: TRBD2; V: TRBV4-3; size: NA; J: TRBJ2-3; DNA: TGCGCCAGCAGCCAAGTTAGCGGGGGGAGAACAGATACGCAGTATTTT; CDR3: CASSQVSGGRTDTQYF
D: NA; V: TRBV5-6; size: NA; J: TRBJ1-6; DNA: TGTGCCAGCAGCCCACCGGGCCCCAGAAACTCACCCCTCCACTTT; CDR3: CASSPPGPRNSPLHF
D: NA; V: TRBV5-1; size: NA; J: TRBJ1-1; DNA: TGCGCCAGCAGCTTAACAGGGCCGGGGGACACTGAAGCTTTCTTT; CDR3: CASSLTGPGDTEAFF
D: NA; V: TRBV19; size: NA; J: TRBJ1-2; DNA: TGTGCCAGTAGTTGGGCGCCTGACGGTGGCTACACCTTC; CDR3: CASSWAPDGGYTF
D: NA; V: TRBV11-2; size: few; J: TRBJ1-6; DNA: TGTGCCAGCAGCTTGGACAGCTCCTATAATTCACCCCTCCACTTT; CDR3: CASSLDSSYNSPLHF
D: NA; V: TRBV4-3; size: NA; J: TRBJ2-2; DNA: TGCGCCAGCAGCCGGGACGGGGGCACCGGGGAGCTGTTTTTT; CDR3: CASSRDGGTGELFF
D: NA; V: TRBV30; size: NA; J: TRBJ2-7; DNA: TGTGCCTGGAGTTTAAGGGGAAACGAGCAGTACTTC; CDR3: CAWSLRGNEQYF
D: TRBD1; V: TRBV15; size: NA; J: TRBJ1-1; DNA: TGTGCCACCAGCAGAGATGGGACAGTTGACAACACTGAAGCTTTCTTT; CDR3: CATSRDGTVDNTEAFF
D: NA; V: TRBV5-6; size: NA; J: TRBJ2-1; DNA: TGTGCCAGCAGCTTGGCCGGGGGCGCTGGCAATGAGCAGTTCTTC; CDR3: CASSLAGGAGNEQFF
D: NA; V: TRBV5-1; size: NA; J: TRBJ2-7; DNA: TGCGCCAGCAGCTTGCAGAGCGGATACGAGCAGTACTTC; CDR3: CASSLQSGYEQYF
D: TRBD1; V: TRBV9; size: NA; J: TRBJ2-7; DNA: TGTGCCAGCAGCGTCGGGACAGTCTCCTACGAGCAGTACTTC; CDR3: CASSVGTVSYEQYF
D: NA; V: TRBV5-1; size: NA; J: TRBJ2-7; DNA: TGCGCCAGCAGCTCAGCGGGTAAATACGAGCAGTACTTC; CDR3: CASSSAGKYEQYF
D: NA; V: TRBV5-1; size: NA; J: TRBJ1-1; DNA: TGCGCCAGCAGCTTGTCATCTGTCACTGAAGCTTTCTTT; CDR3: CASSLSSVTEAFF
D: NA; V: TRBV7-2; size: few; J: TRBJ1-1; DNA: TGTGCCAGCAGCTTCGGTGTGTTAGGCTCTGAAGCTTTCTTT; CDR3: CASSFGVLGSEAFF
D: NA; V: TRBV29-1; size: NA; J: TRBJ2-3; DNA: TGCAGCGCCCTCCCCGCGCAGGGTACGCAGTATTTT; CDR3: CSALPAQGTQYF
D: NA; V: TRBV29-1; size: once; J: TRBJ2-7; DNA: TGCAGCGCTAAGACCGGGACGGACCCCTACGAGCAGTACTTC; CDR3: CSAKTGTDPYEQYF
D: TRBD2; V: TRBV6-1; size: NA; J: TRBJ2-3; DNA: TGTGCCAGCAGTGACCCGGGCGGGGGGAGCACAGATACGCAGTATTTT; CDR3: CASSDPGGGSTDTQYF
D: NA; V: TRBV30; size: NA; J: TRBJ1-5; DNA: TGTGCCTGGAGTTTGGGCAACAATCAGCCCCAGCATTTT; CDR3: CAWSLGNNQPQHF
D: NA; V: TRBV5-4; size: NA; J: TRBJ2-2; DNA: TGTGCCAGCAGTCCCTCAGGGGACACCGGGGAGCTGTTTTTT; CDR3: CASSPSGDTGELFF
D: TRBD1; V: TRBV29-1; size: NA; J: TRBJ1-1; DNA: TGCAGCGTTCTTCAGACAGGGAGTGAAGCTTTCTTT; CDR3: CSVLQTGSEAFF
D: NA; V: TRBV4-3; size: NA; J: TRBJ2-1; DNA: TGCGCCAGCAGAGGACACAATGAGCAGTTCTTC; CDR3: CASRGHNEQFF
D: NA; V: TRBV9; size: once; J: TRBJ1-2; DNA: TGTGCCAGCAACCCAAGTGGAGGGCTAGGGTATGGCTACACCTTC; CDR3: CASNPSGGLGYGYTF
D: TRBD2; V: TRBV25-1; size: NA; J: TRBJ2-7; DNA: TGTGCCAGCAGTGGGCGACTAGCACGGTTAGGCGAGCAGTACTTC; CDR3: CASSGRLARLGEQYF